This T cell receptor beta chain originates from a study of blood T cell repertoires in COVID-19. For the study at large: Acute and convalescent COVID-19 samples came from the United States, Italy and Spain. In each case, the material was cDNA or gDNA derived from T cells, B-cell-depleted T cells, or PBMCs.

Germline CDR1 and CDR2: SGHKS and YYEKEE (reference sequence). V lost 1 base and J lost 3, with 16 bases in between. The CDR3 loop spans 16 amino acids. The protocol was immunoSEQ multiplex PCR, while the TCRdb copy is restricted to in-frame clones and leaves out a portion. The sample yields around 62,000 clones, approximately 95% seen once. The clonotype originates from an older man with active COVID-19. This chain connects TRBV5-5 to TRBJ1-1; maybe TRBD1 (5 bases). Input material: peripheral blood. The CDR3 here is CASSLWGGMSYTEAFF. The CDR3, as DNA: TGTGCCAGCAGCTTGTGGGGCGGGATGAGTTACACTGAAGCTTTCTTT.